A single sample gave rise to the 16 T cell receptor beta chains below, sequenced in a study of T-cell reconstitution after alpha-beta-depleted transplantation in children (TCRdb year 2016). The method was PCR. Sequenced on an Illumina HiSeq 2500. Molecular barcoding was employed in the preparation of TCR libraries, with unique molecular identifiers being used to normalize TCRbeta repertoire quantification. TCRdb reprocessed the public reads (quality trimming at Q25 with fastp, clone calling with MiXCR) and kept in-frame beta chains. Merged by CDR3 protein, the rows form single entries marked with the most common genes and DNA. The sample table lists roughly 220,000 distinct CDR3 sequences, about 9.6% of them with a count of one. Clones ranked in the top ten supply approximately 4.7% of the sample. The sequencing used PBMCs from the stem cell graft donor, collected from the stem cell graft. These receptors came from a human donor who donated a stem cell graft to a child with SCID.

This clonotype was detected many times. V gene TRBV4-3 combines with J gene TRBJ1-3, with 8 bases matching TRBD1. J gave up 10 bases and V 3 bases, and 5 bases lay outside the gene matches. The germline V gene encodes CDR1 LGHNA and CDR2 YSLEER. The CDR3 has 13 amino acids. Here the CDR3 DNA reads TGCGCCAGCAGCCAGCAACAGGGGGAAACCATATATTTT. Translated, it gives CASSQQQGETIYF.

This clonotype has ten or more counts. The genes are TRBV7-9 and TRBJ1-2, with 9 bases aligning to TRBD1. Germline lookup yields CDR1 SEHNR and CDR2 FQNEAQ (reference sequence). The V and J ends lost 1 base and 0 bases, in that order; junction bases with no gene match: 3. This CDR3 is built from 16 residues. CDR3 nucleotides: TGTGCCAGCAGCTTAGGGGACAGGGACCCTAACTATGGCTACACCTTC. This sequence encodes CASSLGDRDPNYGYTF.

This clonotype was observed at least ten times. The V call is TRBV20-1, the J call TRBJ2-1; 11 nucleotides align to TRBD2. V trimming: 1 base; J trimming: 1 base; junction bases outside the gene matches: 3. The V gene's germline CDR1 is DFQATT and CDR2 SNEGSKA (reference sequence). CDR3 length: 16 amino acids. Written as DNA, the CDR3 is TGCAGTGCTAGAGTTGCTAGCGGGGGGTCCTACAATGAGCAGTTCTTC. Translating it yields CSARVASGGSYNEQFF.

The CDR3 DNA follows: TGCAGTGCTAGAGTTTCCCCGGGACGCAACCACGAGCAGTACTTC. Its translation: CSARVSPGRNHEQYF. The chain links TRBV20-1 to TRBJ2-7; D may be TRBD1 or TRBD2 (5 bases each). This CDR3 is 15 amino acids long. CDR1 is DFQATT, CDR2 SNEGSKA, per germline (reference sequence). V was trimmed by 1 base and J by 5 bases, leaving 18 bases between them.

At least ten counts were recorded for this clonotype. The chain carries TRBV3-1 and TRBJ2-3, with TRBD1 matching over 9 bases. The CDR3 contains 16 residues. Trimming removed 0 bases from V and 6 bases from J; junction bases left unmatched: 7. Germline V gives CDR1 LGHDT, CDR2 YNNKEL (reference sequence). CDR3 protein: CASSQDDRGAFDTQYF. In DNA, the CDR3 is TGTGCCAGCAGCCAAGACGACAGGGGGGCTTTTGATACGCAGTATTTT.

Only a few counts were recorded for this clonotype. The chain links TRBV7-8 to TRBJ1-2, with 9 nucleotides matching TRBD1. The length of the CDR3 is 22 residues. In germline, CDR1 is SGHVS, CDR2 FQNEAQ. With V trimmed by 5 bases and J by 4 bases, 29 bases remained unmatched. The CDR3 sequence: CASSVNIRGLRDRVDPFYGYTF. CDR3 sequence (DNA): TGTGCCAGCAGCGTAAACATTCGGGGACTAAGGGACAGGGTCGACCCGTTCTATGGCTACACCTTC.

This clonotype was counted many times. V and J are TRBV7-9 and TRBJ2-7; D is undetermined. The CDR3 has 14 amino acids. CDR1 and CDR2 from the germline V gene are SEHNR and FQNEAQ (reference sequence). The V gene lost 3 bases and the J gene lost 3 bases, with 12 bases spanning the gap. CDR3 amino acids: CASSFGFNDYEQYF. As DNA, the CDR3 is TGTGCCAGCAGCTTCGGTTTTAACGACTACGAGCAGTACTTC.

This clonotype was counted ten times or more. The V call is TRBV24-1, the J call TRBJ2-3, with D unclear. Germline CDR1 is KGHDR and CDR2 is SFDVKD. Trimming stripped 4 bases from V and 2 bases from J, with 3 bases between. This CDR3 is built from 12 residues. CDR3 coding DNA: TGTGCCACCAGTGACACCACAGATACGCAGTATTTT. Its protein product is CATSDTTDTQYF.

This clonotype was seen repeatedly, ten times or more. This chain links TRBV5-1 with TRBJ2-7; TRBD1 matches at 9 bases. This CDR3 spans 14 amino acids. The V segment lost 5 bases and the J segment 0 bases; nucleotides outside the gene matches: 3. Looked up from germline, CDR1 is SGHRS and CDR2 is YFSETQ. The CDR3 region has the DNA TGCGCCAGCAGGACAGGGGGATTCTCCTACGAGCAGTACTTC. As protein: CASRTGGFSYEQYF.

This clonotype was seen repeatedly, ten times or more. This chain joins TRBV3-1 and TRBJ1-5; 11 bases match TRBD1. Looked up from germline, CDR1 is LGHDT and CDR2 is YNNKEL (reference sequence). Trimming took 6 bases from V and 0 from J; bases not matched to a gene: 10. The CDR3 consists of 18 residues. CDR3 protein: CASSRRWTGGFSNQPQHF. CDR3 nucleotides: TGTGCCAGCAGTCGACGTTGGACAGGGGGCTTTAGCAATCAGCCCCAGCATTTT. Supplemented by reference TRBV3-1 and TRBJ1-5, the full variable domain reads DTAVSQTPKYLVTQMGNDKSIKCEQNLGHDTMYWYKQDSKKFLKIMFSYNNKELIINETVPNRFSPKSPDKAHLNLHINSLELGDSAVYFCASSRRWTGGFSNQPQHFGDGTRLSIL.

This clonotype showed up many times. V and J are TRBV11-2 and TRBJ1-1, with 7 bases fitting TRBD1. The CDR3 is 15 residues long. Trimming removed 2 bases from V and 1 base from J; junction bases left unmatched: 4. From germline, CDR1 is SGHAT and CDR2 FQNNGV. This CDR3 reads CASSLRGQANTEAFF. CDR3 nucleotide sequence: TGTGCCAGCAGCTTAAGAGGACAGGCGAACACTGAAGCTTTCTTT. Looking up the rest from reference TRBV11-2 and TRBJ1-1 gives the full variable domain: EAGVAQSPRYKIIEKRQSVAFWCNPISGHATLYWYQQILGQGPKLLIQFQNNGVVDDSQLPKDRFSAERLKGVDSTLKIQPAKLEDSAVYLCASSLRGQANTEAFFGQGTRLTVV.

This clonotype appeared many times. The chain combines TRBV5-1 with TRBJ1-2; D not resolved. V lost 4 bases to trimming and J lost 2 bases, with 6 bases between them. Germline V gene data show CDR1 as SGHRS and CDR2 as YFSETQ. This CDR3 comprises 12 residues. Here the CDR3 reads CASSRQNYGYTF. The DNA of the CDR3 is TGCGCCAGCAGCCGGCAGAACTATGGCTACACCTTC.

This clonotype came up many times. The rearrangement joins TRBV9 to TRBJ2-1; D gene uncertain. CDR1 is SGDLS and CDR2 is YYNGEE in the germline V gene. Trimming stripped 4 bases from V and 5 bases from J, with 10 bases between. This CDR3 is 13 amino acids long. The chain's CDR3 is CASSPRPDNEQFF. In nucleotides, the CDR3 is TGTGCCAGCAGCCCCCGACCCGACAATGAGCAGTTCTTC.

This clonotype has a count of ten or more. The chain has TRBV7-9 and TRBJ2-1; TRBD1 agrees at 7 bases. The germline gives CDR1 SEHNR, CDR2 FQNEAQ (reference sequence). The CDR3 spans 17 residues. V dropped 5 bases and J dropped 1; count of bases not matched to a gene: 11. In DNA form, the CDR3 reads TGTGCCAGCAGCACAGGGGCAGGGGACGGGTCCTACAATGAGCAGTTCTTC. Protein sequence: CASSTGAGDGSYNEQFF.

This clonotype was picked up many times. V usage is TRBV7-2 and J usage is TRBJ1-2, with TRBD1 identical over 11 bases. The CDR3 contains 13 residues. V lost 5 bases and J lost 7; bases outside the gene matches: 3. Germline lookup yields CDR1 SGHTA and CDR2 FQGNSA. CDR3 amino acids: CASSRDRGTGYTF. The CDR3 DNA sequence: TGTGCCAGCAGCCGGGACAGGGGGACTGGCTACACCTTC.

This clonotype was seen at least ten times. This chain uses TRBV19 with TRBJ2-1, with 11 bases that match TRBD2. After removal of 9 bases from V and 4 bases from J, the junction contained 5 bases not matched to a gene. Germline V lookup: CDR1 LNHDA, CDR2 SQIVND (reference sequence). This CDR3 has 14 residues. The CDR3 sequence is CASTTSGGYNEQFF. The CDR3 DNA reads TGTGCCAGCACAACTAGCGGGGGTTACAATGAGCAGTTCTTC.